Here is one T cell receptor beta chain with its context. With 1 base removed from V and 8 bases from J, the gap between germline ends came to 5 bases. Looked up from germline, CDR1 is SQVTM and CDR2 is ANQGSEA. There are 10 residues in the CDR3. These data come from a study of CD8+CD57+ T cells in acquired aplastic anemia. For the study at large: An average of roughly 3 ug of DNA was obtained from sorted CD4+ and CD8+ cells.

Profiles of TCR beta VDJ and CDR3 were generated from a genomic DNA template. TCRdb itself ran the reads through MiXCR, one entry per CDR3 protein. The top ten clones hold under 1.5% of a sample with 250,000 to 300,000 distinct CDR3 sequences, under 60% of them seen once. Patients sequenced had flow cytometry evidence of CD8+CD57+ cell expansion. Sequencing used sorted CD4+, CD8+, or CD8+CD57+ T cells (not recorded which) from PBMCs. The genes are TRBV29-1 and TRBJ1-2; no clear D. The sequence was collected from a human donor with aplastic anemia. CDR3 sequence: CSVEGNGYTF. CDR3 DNA: TGCAGCGTTGAAGGGAACGGCTACACCTTC.